This TCR beta chain was sequenced for a study of blood T cell repertoires in COVID-19. Deletions cut 1 base from V and 7 bases from J, with 14 bases between. Germline values: CDR1 SQVTM, CDR2 ANQGSEA. The CDR3 is made up of 14 amino acids. Libraries were prepared by immunoSEQ multiplex PCR; TCRdb keeps only in-frame clonotypes and omits some of them. The sample shows fewer than 250,000 clones, 70% to 90% of them seen only once. The origin of this receptor is a woman aged 40 to 49 who had recovered from COVID-19. This sequence joins TRBV29-1 and TRBJ2-1; a weak D match, TRBD1 (5 bases). Sequenced material: peripheral blood. CDR3 amino acids: CSVEGRGDRNEQFF. The CDR3 nucleotides read TGCAGCGTTGAAGGTAGGGGCGATAGGAATGAGCAGTTCTTC.